This T cell receptor (beta chain) was recorded in a study of T cells in narcolepsy. Background on the study: Healthy controls were enrolled alongside patients with narcolepsy type 1 or type 2. Whole-study results and caveats: Autoreactive clone sequences were missing from some blood memory CD4+ repertoires. Same-patient CSF and blood CD4+ T cell clonotypes included HCRT-specific and TRIB2-specific autoreactive ones. Blood of same and different patients, but not healthy controls, reportedly held recurring autoreactive clonotypes.

The repertoire was sequenced with immunoSEQ multiplex PCR; TCRdb's copy has only in-frame clones and lacks some. The top ten clones hold 1.3% of a sample with about 25,000 clones, around 83% of them seen once. CDR1 MDHEN and CDR2 SYDVKM come from the germline V gene. This CDR3 has 15 residues. J was trimmed by 2 bases and V by 5 bases; bases with no gene match: 8. Concerning this clone: Its antigen is undetermined.

This chain connects TRBV28 to TRBJ2-7, with TRBD2 identical over 8 bases. The source of this sequence is a human donor with narcolepsy. The sample was CD45RA- memory CD4+ T cells from PBMCs. The CDR3 sequence: CASSRPSGLTYEQYF. As DNA, the CDR3 is TGTGCCAGCAGTCGTCCTAGCGGGCTTACCTACGAGCAGTACTTC.